This is a list of T cell receptor beta chains from one sample in a study of blood T cells in healthy people across ages. TCRdb passed the 5' RACE reads through MiXCR, listing each CDR3 protein once. The top ten hold 6.5% to 8.5% of the sample, which has 1.5 million to 2 million distinct CDR3 sequences, 28% seen once. The source material was blood. The receptors stem from a woman aged 25 to 45 in good health. Both conserved end residues are part of each CDR3. D genes are given only for firm matches. Some rows mark clone size as missing; the rest say once, few, many or name a class of expanded clone.

many,-,TRBJ2-4,TRBV5-1,TGCGCCAGCAGCTTGGGTGTGCGGGGAGCCAAAAACATTCAGTACTTC,CASSLGVRGAKNIQYF
few,-,TRBJ2-3,TRBV29-1,TGCAGCGTTGGTGATATGGGGACCACAGATACGCAGTATTTT,CSVGDMGTTDTQYF
many,TRBD1,TRBJ2-4,TRBV4-1,TGCGCCAGCAGCCAAGAGGGAACAGGGGGGACCAAAAACATTCAGTACTTC,CASSQEGTGGTKNIQYF
-,TRBD2,TRBJ2-3,TRBV29-1,TGCAGCGTTGTTCGGGGGGGGAGTACAGATACGCAGTATTTT,CSVVRGGSTDTQYF
many,-,TRBJ1-2,TRBV12-5,TGTGCTAGTGGTTCCCTTAAGGGGGAGGATGGCTACACCTTC,CASGSLKGEDGYTF
-,-,TRBJ2-6,TRBV5-1,TGCGCCAGCAGCTTTTCAGGGATCACTGGGGCCAACGTCCTGACTTTC,CASSFSGITGANVLTF
-,TRBD1,TRBJ1-6,TRBV9,TGTGCCGGCAGCACCACAGGGGCGGGGTCACCCCTCCACTTT,CAGSTTGAGSPLHF
-,-,TRBJ2-1,TRBV6-2/TRBV6-3,TGTGCCAGCAGGAGTCTCCGGACACTGAACAATGAGCAGTTCTTC,CASRSLRTLNNEQFF
-,-,TRBJ2-1,TRBV12-3/TRBV12-4,TGTGCCAGCAGTTTCAGTTGGGGGCTAAGCGAGCAGTTCTTC,CASSFSWGLSEQFF
few,TRBD1,TRBJ2-5,TRBV3-1,TGTGCCAGCAGCCACGACAGGGGGTACAAGACCCAGTACTTC,CASSHDRGYKTQYF
-,-,TRBJ1-4,TRBV30,TGTGCCTGTGACAGGACAACTAATGAAAAACTGTTTTTT,CACDRTTNEKLFF
few,-,TRBJ2-1,TRBV3-1,TGTGCCAGCAGCCAAGAGCTCGGGAGCTCCTACAATGAGCAGTTCTTC,CASSQELGSSYNEQFF
-,-,TRBJ2-1,TRBV5-1,TGCGCCAGCAGCTTGTCTAGCGTCGACAATGAGCAGTTCTTC,CASSLSSVDNEQFF
many,-,TRBJ2-7,TRBV12-3/TRBV12-4,TGTGCCAGCAGTTTCGAGCGACCCTACGAGCAGTACTTC,CASSFERPYEQYF
-,TRBD2,TRBJ2-1,TRBV6-5,TGTGCCAGCACCAAGGGGGGCGGGGGGTACAATGAGCAGTTCTTC,CASTKGGGGYNEQFF
few,-,TRBJ2-1,TRBV20-1,TGCAGTGCTAGAGACCCTACCCAGCCAGTGGAGCAGTTCTTC,CSARDPTQPVEQFF
-,-,TRBJ1-5,TRBV12-5,TGTGCTAGTGGTTATCTGATCGGGCGCAATCAGCCCCAGCATTTT,CASGYLIGRNQPQHF
-,TRBD1,TRBJ2-1,TRBV6-6,TGTGCCAGCAGTTCCCGAGGGACAGGGGACAAACAGACCCAGTTCTTC,CASSSRGTGDKQTQFF
-,-,TRBJ2-1,TRBV15,TGTGCCACCAGCAGAGATGGGAATCCGAAGGGGCAGTTCTTC,CATSRDGNPKGQFF
-,TRBD2,TRBJ2-1,TRBV7-6,TGTGCCAGCGGGAGGGCCTGGGGCAATGAGCAGTTCTTC,CASGRAWGNEQFF
few,TRBD1,TRBJ1-2,TRBV14,TGTGCCAGCAGCCAAGGGAGGGACAGAGGCTACACCTTC,CASSQGRDRGYTF
-,TRBD2,TRBJ2-3,TRBV11-3,TGTGCCAGCAGCTACAGTTCGAGTAGCGGGCTAAGCACAGATACGCAGTATTTT,CASSYSSSSGLSTDTQYF
-,TRBD1,TRBJ2-7,TRBV27,TGTGCCAGCGGTCCGGGGATAGGTGGGACAGAAGACTACGAGCAGTACTTC,CASGPGIGGTEDYEQYF
many,-,TRBJ2-7,TRBV5-1,TGCGCCAGCAGATTGACCGTGTCTAGCTCCTACGAGCAGTACTTC,CASRLTVSSSYEQYF
-,TRBD2,TRBJ2-7,TRBV7-2,TGTGCCAGCAGCTTTATTTTTAGCGGGACTAGAGGGTCCTACAATGAGCAGTACTTC,CASSFIFSGTRGSYNEQYF
many,TRBD2,TRBJ2-3,TRBV29-1,TGCAGCGTTGTCCTTGGGCTAGCGGGGCGCACAGATACGCAGTATTTT,CSVVLGLAGRTDTQYF
few,-,TRBJ2-3,TRBV5-1,TGCGCCAGCAGCTTGTCCGGGGCTTCAGATACGCAGTATTTT,CASSLSGASDTQYF
-,-,TRBJ1-4,TRBV7-6,TGTGCCAGCAGCCAGCAGGGTACAGATGAAAAACTGTTTTTT,CASSQQGTDEKLFF
-,-,TRBJ2-1,TRBV20-1,TGCAGTGCTAGAGCCCCACTCGGGGGAAACAATGAGCAGTTCTTC,CSARAPLGGNNEQFF
-,TRBD2,TRBJ2-7,TRBV20-1,TGCAGTGCTAGAGACCGACTAGCGGGAGTCGGGGCGCAGTACTTC,CSARDRLAGVGAQYF
-,TRBD1,TRBJ1-1,TRBV6-5,TGTGCCAGCATGACAGGGTACTCTGAAGCTTTCTTT,CASMTGYSEAFF
many,TRBD1,TRBJ1-2,TRBV6-5,TGTGCCAGCAGTTACTCGACCGGGACAGGCGACTCGGGCTATGGCTACACCTTC,CASSYSTGTGDSGYGYTF
few,TRBD1,TRBJ2-1,TRBV28,TGTGCCAGTGACAGGGGAGACGAATTTTACAATGAGCAGTTCTTC,CASDRGDEFYNEQFF
few,TRBD2,TRBJ2-3,TRBV11-2,TGTGCCAGCAGCCCCACCGGAGGACTAGCGGGAGGCACAGATACGCAGTATTTT,CASSPTGGLAGGTDTQYF
-,-,TRBJ1-5,TRBV6-5,TGTGCCAGCAGTTACTCGAAAGGGGAGGATCAGCCCCAGCATTTT,CASSYSKGEDQPQHF
-,TRBD2,TRBJ2-1,TRBV7-2,TGTGCCGGCAGCTTTGGGAGGGCCAGGTACAATGAGCAGTTCTTC,CAGSFGRARYNEQFF
-,-,TRBJ2-7,TRBV12-3/TRBV12-4,TGTGCCAGCAGTTTTAGTAGGCCCTCGGGCCGCGAGCAGTACTTC,CASSFSRPSGREQYF
-,-,TRBJ2-5,TRBV18,TGTGCCAGCTTCGAGGGGGTCCAAGAGACCCAGTACTTC,CASFEGVQETQYF
-,TRBD2,TRBJ2-4,TRBV12-3/TRBV12-4,TGTGCCAGTACCATAGCGGGAGTTAACAATGAGCAGTACTTC,CASTIAGVNNEQYF
many,TRBD2,TRBJ2-3,TRBV29-1,TGCAGCGCTACTAGCGGGGGAACCCACAATACAGATACGCAGTATTTT,CSATSGGTHNTDTQYF
many,TRBD2,TRBJ2-7,TRBV7-2,TGTGCCAGCAGCCCTCCCGGGACTAGGGACGAGCAGTACTTC,CASSPPGTRDEQYF
-,-,TRBJ1-1,TRBV10-2,TGCGCCAGCAGTGATGCGGAGCCTAAAGCTTTCTTT,CASSDAEPKAFF
-,-,TRBJ2-5,TRBV7-2,TGTGCCAGCAGCCTATTTTGGACCGGGCTCTCTGGGGGAGAGACCCAGTACTTC,CASSLFWTGLSGGETQYF
-,-,TRBJ2-5,TRBV20-1,TGCAGTGCTAGAGCGTCGGAGACCCAGTACTTC,CSARASETQYF
-,TRBD1,TRBJ2-7,TRBV6-5,TGTACCAGCAGGGGGACGCCTTCCTACGAGCAGTACTTC,CTSRGTPSYEQYF
-,TRBD2,TRBJ2-5,TRBV14,TGTGCCAGCAGCCAAAAGCGGGGGGGCCGAGAGACCCAGTACTTC,CASSQKRGGRETQYF
-,-,TRBJ2-1,TRBV6-5,TGTGCCAGCTATCCTCCCCCGAGTGAGCAGTTCTTC,CASYPPPSEQFF
many,-,TRBJ2-5,TRBV7-7,TGTGCCAGCAGCTCTGTAGGTCCGGAGGAGACCCAGTACTTC,CASSSVGPEETQYF
many,-,TRBJ1-5,TRBV6-1,TGTGCCAGCAGTGAAGCGCCGGGTCGGCCCCAGCATTTT,CASSEAPGRPQHF
-,-,TRBJ2-1,TRBV7-2,TGTGCCAGCAGCCAACAGGGCCCCGAGCAGTTCTTC,CASSQQGPEQFF
few,-,TRBJ2-1,TRBV27,TGTGCCAGCAGTTTGACAGGCGGTAAGGAGCAGTTCTTC,CASSLTGGKEQFF